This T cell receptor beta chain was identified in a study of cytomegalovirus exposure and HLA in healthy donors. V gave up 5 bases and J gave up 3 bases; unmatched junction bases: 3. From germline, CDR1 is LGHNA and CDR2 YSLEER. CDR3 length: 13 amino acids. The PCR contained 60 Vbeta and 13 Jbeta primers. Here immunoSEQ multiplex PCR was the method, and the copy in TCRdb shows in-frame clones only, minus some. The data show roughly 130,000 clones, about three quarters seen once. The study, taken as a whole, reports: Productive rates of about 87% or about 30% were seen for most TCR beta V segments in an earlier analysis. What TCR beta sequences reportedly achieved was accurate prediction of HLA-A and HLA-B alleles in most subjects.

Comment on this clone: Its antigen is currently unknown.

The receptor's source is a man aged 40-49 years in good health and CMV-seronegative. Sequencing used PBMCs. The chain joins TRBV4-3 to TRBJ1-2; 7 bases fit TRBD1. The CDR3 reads CASSADRDYGYTF. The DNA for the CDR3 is TGCGCCAGCAGCGCTGACAGGGACTATGGCTACACCTTC.